The entry that follows covers one T cell receptor (beta chain) sequence. Its matching antigen is unknown. Per germline, CDR1 MGHRA and CDR2 YSYEKL. The CDR3 contains 15 residues. J lost 6 bases, V lost 1 base, and 5 bases had no gene match. The entry originates in a study of cytomegalovirus exposure and HLA in healthy donors. Study-wide points: The authors excluded some V segments, including TRBV6-2 and TRBV6-3, as indistinguishable.

PCR primers comprised 60 Vbeta and 13 Jbeta primers. Data came from immunoSEQ multiplex PCR; TCRdb stores just in-frame clones and leaves some out. The sample table includes 100,000 to 150,000 clones. The gene calls are TRBV4-1 and TRBJ2-2; the match to TRBD2 covers 7 bases. Sequenced sample: PBMCs. The TCR originated in a man under 40 in good health and CMV-seronegative. CDR3: CASSQGGTIPGELFF. The CDR3 DNA is TGCGCCAGCAGCCAAGGTGGGACTATTCCCGGGGAGCTGTTTTTT.